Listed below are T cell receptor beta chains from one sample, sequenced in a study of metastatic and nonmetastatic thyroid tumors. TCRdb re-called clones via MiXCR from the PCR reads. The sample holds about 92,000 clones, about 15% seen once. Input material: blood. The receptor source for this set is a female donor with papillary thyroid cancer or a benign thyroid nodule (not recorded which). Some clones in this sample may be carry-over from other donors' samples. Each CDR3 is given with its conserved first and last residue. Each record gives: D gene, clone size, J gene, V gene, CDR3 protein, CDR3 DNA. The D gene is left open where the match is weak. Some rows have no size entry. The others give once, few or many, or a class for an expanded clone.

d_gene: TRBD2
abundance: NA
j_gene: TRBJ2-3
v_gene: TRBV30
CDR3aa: CAWRWGLDTDTQYF
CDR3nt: TGTGCCTGGAGGTGGGGACTAGACACAGATACGCAGTATTTT

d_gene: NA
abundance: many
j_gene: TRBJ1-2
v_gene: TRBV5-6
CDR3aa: CASSLMSGANYGYTF
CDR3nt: TGTGCCAGCAGCTTGATGAGCGGAGCTAACTATGGCTACACCTTC

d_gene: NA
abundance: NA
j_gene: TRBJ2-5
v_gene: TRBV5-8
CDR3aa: CASSSPARAPQETQYF
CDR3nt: TGTGCCAGCAGCTCCCCCGCCAGGGCTCCCCAAGAGACCCAGTACTTC

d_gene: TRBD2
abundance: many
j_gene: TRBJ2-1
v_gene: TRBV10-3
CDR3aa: CAISDLTSGVGLYNEQFF
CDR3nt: TGTGCCATCAGTGACCTAACTAGCGGGGTTGGACTCTACAATGAGCAGTTCTTC

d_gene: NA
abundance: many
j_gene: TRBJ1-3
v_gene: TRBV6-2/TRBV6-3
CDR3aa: CASSYSGNTIYF
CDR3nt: TGTGCCAGCAGTTACAGCGGAAACACCATATATTTT

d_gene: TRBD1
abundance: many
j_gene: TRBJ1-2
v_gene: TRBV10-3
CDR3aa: CAISESTGGSDGYTF
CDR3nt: TGTGCCATCAGTGAGTCGACAGGGGGGTCTGATGGCTACACCTTC

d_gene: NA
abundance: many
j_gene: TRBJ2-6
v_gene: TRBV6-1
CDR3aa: CASSPDPWVGGANVLTF
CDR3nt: TGTGCCAGCAGTCCAGACCCCTGGGTTGGAGGGGCCAACGTCCTGACTTTC

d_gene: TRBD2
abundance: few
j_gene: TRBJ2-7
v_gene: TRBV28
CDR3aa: CASSLQRGAQEHYF
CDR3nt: TGTGCCAGTAGTTTACAGCGGGGGGCGCAGGAGCATTACTTC

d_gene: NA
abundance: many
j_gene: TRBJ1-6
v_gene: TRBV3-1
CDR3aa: CASSPSGTRNSPLHF
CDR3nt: TGTGCCAGCAGCCCATCCGGGACTCGGAATTCACCCCTCCACTTT

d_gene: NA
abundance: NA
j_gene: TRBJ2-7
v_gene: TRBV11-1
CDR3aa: CASSRCWFQGRSYEQYF
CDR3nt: TGTGCCAGCAGCCGGTGTTGGTTCCAGGGCCGGTCCTACGAGCAGTACTTC

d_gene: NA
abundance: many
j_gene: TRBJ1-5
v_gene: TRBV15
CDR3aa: CATSRDQGNQPQHF
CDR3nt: TGTGCCACCAGCAGAGATCAGGGTAATCAGCCCCAGCATTTT

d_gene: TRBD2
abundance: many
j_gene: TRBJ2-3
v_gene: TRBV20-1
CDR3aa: CSASVSGAVDTQYF
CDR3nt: TGCAGTGCTAGTGTTAGCGGGGCCGTAGATACGCAGTATTTT

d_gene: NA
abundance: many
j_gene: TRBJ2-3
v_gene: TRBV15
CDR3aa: CATSRGDRARTDTQYF
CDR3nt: TGTGCCACCAGCAGAGGGGACCGGGCCCGCACAGATACGCAGTATTTT

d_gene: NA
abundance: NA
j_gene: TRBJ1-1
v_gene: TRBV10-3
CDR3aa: CAIPRSGGTEAFF
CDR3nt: TGTGCCATCCCCCGGTCAGGTGGCACTGAAGCTTTCTTT

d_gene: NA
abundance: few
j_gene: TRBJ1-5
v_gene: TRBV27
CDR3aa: CASIRVGNQPQHF
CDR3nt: TGTGCCAGCATCAGGGTGGGCAATCAGCCCCAGCATTTT

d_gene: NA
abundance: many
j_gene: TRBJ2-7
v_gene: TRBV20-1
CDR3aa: CSARSDFSYEQYF
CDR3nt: TGCAGTGCTAGAAGCGACTTTTCCTACGAGCAGTACTTC

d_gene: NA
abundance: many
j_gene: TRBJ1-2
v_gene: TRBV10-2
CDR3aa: CASSEQRPGGYTF
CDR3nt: TGCGCCAGCAGTGAGCAAAGACCCGGTGGCTACACCTTC